The 6 T cell receptor beta chains below were found in one sample sequenced in a study of blood T cell repertoires in COVID-19. Only in-frame clones appear in the TCRdb table, and some are missing; sequencing was by immunoSEQ multiplex PCR. The sample shows over 100,000 clones, 75% to 90% of them seen only once. The sequenced sample was peripheral blood. The receptors shown here come from a man aged 45-60 years with active COVID-19.

Worth noting for this clone: This specimen includes other DNA sequences encoding the same CDR3. The chain recombines TRBV4-3 with TRBJ1-2; D call uncertain. The V gene's germline CDR1 is LGHNA and CDR2 YSLEER. Trimming removed 0 bases from V and 4 bases from J, with 9 bases in between. The CDR3 contains 14 residues. DNA of the CDR3: TGCGCCAGCAGCCAAGACCTTCACAGCTATGGCTACACCTTC. It translates to CASSQDLHSYGYTF.

The chain combines TRBV12-3 or TRBV12-4 with TRBJ2-5, with 7 bases fitting TRBD1. With 11 bases clipped from V and 5 bases from J, the junction kept 11 bases outside the gene matches. The CDR3 totals 13 residues. CDR3 sequence (DNA): TGTGCCGGGTTGACAGGGTCTTTGGAGACCCAGTACTTC. Translated, it gives CAGLTGSLETQYF.

The V gene is TRBV10-3, the J gene TRBJ2-7; a possible D gene is TRBD2 (5 bases). CDR1 and CDR2 (germline): ENHRY, SYGVKD. The V and J ends lost 10 bases and 2 bases respectively, with 18 bases between them. This CDR3 region has 14 residues. The CDR3 DNA sequence: TGTGCCAGCCGCGAGGTCGGGGATCCCTACGAGCAGTACTTC. It yields the protein CASREVGDPYEQYF.

The CDR3 DNA reads as TGTGCCAGCACTTCCGGGAACAGGGTATCTGGGGCCAACGTCCTGACTTTC. Amino acids: CASTSGNRVSGANVLTF. This chain connects TRBV2 to TRBJ2-6, with D possibly TRBD1 on 6 matching bases. Per germline, CDR1 SNHLY and CDR2 FYNNEI. The CDR3 is made up of 17 amino acids. Trimming left V 7 bases short and J 1 base short, with 17 bases between.

This rearrangement joins TRBV5-6 to TRBJ1-5; a weak D match, TRBD1 (5 bases). Per germline, CDR1 SGHDT and CDR2 YYEEEE. The CDR3 has 16 residues. V lost 1 base, J lost 4 bases, and 15 bases lay in between. CDR3: CASSLRGPTQNQPQHF. The CDR3 region has the DNA TGTGCCAGCAGCTTGAGGGGCCCCACGCAGAATCAGCCCCAGCATTTT.

The V call is TRBV7-2, the J call TRBJ2-7; 14 nucleotides match TRBD2. This CDR3 spans 15 amino acids. Germline V CDR1 and CDR2: SGHTA, FQGNSA. V dropped 5 bases and J dropped 6; count of bases not matched to a gene: 6. The CDR3 sequence: CASSPGLAGAPEQYF. The CDR3 DNA follows: TGTGCCAGCAGCCCGGGACTAGCGGGGGCACCCGAGCAGTACTTC.